This is a list of T cell receptor beta chains from one sample in a study of T cell responses to AZD1222 COVID-19 vaccine. Sequencing was performed with immunoSEQ multiplex PCR; in TCRdb, only in-frame clones are kept and a portion is missing. This table holds 100,000 to 150,000 clones, 89% found once. Specimen: peripheral blood, collected on day 0 of AZD1222 vaccination. These receptors all come from an adult in good health. CDR3s include the opening cysteine and the closing phenylalanine or tryptophan. The order of the fields is V gene, D gene, J gene, CDR3 DNA, CDR3 protein. D genes are given only for firm matches.

>TRBV6-5|-|TRBJ2-1
TGTGCCAGCAGTTACGCCCCCTTCGGTGAGCAGTTCTTC
CASSYAPFGEQFF
>TRBV10-1|TRBD1|TRBJ1-2
TGCGCCAGCACCCCGGGACAGGAACCCTATGGCTACACCTTC
CASTPGQEPYGYTF
>TRBV6-4|-|TRBJ2-6
TGTGCCAGCATGACAAACTCTGGGGCCAACGTCCTGACTTTC
CASMTNSGANVLTF
>TRBV9|-|TRBJ2-5
TGTGCCAGCAGCTCCACCCCTCAGGCCGCCCAAGAGACCCAGTACTTC
CASSSTPQAAQETQYF
>TRBV27|-|TRBJ2-6
TGTGCCAGCAGTTACCTGGGTGCCTCTGGGGCCAACGTCCTGACTTTC
CASSYLGASGANVLTF
>TRBV5-1|-|TRBJ2-2
TGCGCCAGCAGCCCAAAGAGACCCGGGTCTACCACCGGGGAGCTGTTTTTT
CASSPKRPGSTTGELFF
>TRBV6-1|-|TRBJ2-7
TGTGCCAGCAGTGAGGTCAGGGAGGCGGACGAGCAGTACTTC
CASSEVREADEQYF
>TRBV7-9|-|TRBJ1-5
TGTGCCAGCAGCTTAGCGCATGGGGGAGGAAATCAGCCCCAGCATTTT
CASSLAHGGGNQPQHF
>TRBV2|-|TRBJ1-4
TGTGCCAGCAGTGGCAGGGCGGGTAATGAAAAACTGTTTTTT
CASSGRAGNEKLFF
>TRBV19|-|TRBJ1-4
TGTGCCAGTAGTATTTCAACTTCCTTCAACCCTGAAAAACTGTTTTTT
CASSISTSFNPEKLFF
>TRBV7-3|-|TRBJ2-2
TGTGCCAGCAGTAGTAACCGCCTAGGGAACACCGGGGAGCTGTTTTTT
CASSSNRLGNTGELFF
>TRBV24-1|-|TRBJ2-3
TGTGCCACCAGTGGGGGGGCAGGGTTCTGGCGAGGTACGCAGTATTTT
CATSGGAGFWRGTQYF
>TRBV5-1|TRBD2|TRBJ2-5
TGCGCCAGCAGCCAGACTAGCGGGAGGACTGGAGGTGAGACCCAGTACTTC
CASSQTSGRTGGETQYF
>TRBV6-2/TRBV6-3|-|TRBJ1-2
TGTGCCAGCAGCCGGGACAACATCTATGGCTACACCTTC
CASSRDNIYGYTF
>TRBV7-9|TRBD1|TRBJ1-4
TGTGCCAGCAGCTTAGCGGGACAGGGACATAATGAAAAACTGTTTTTT
CASSLAGQGHNEKLFF
>TRBV5-1|-|TRBJ1-1
TGCGCCAGCAGCTTGGTGGGAGGTGGGAGCACTGAAGCTTTCTTT
CASSLVGGGSTEAFF
>TRBV11-3|-|TRBJ2-7
TGTGCCAGCAGCTTTACGCAGGGCTCCTACGAGCAGTACTTC
CASSFTQGSYEQYF
>TRBV19|TRBD2|TRBJ2-3
TGTGCCAGTACTGGAGCGGGAGGCAAGTGGGATACGCAGTATTTT
CASTGAGGKWDTQYF
>TRBV12-3/TRBV12-4|-|TRBJ1-1
TGTGCCAGCAGTACAGGGCTGAACACTGAAGCTTTCTTT
CASSTGLNTEAFF
>TRBV10-3|-|TRBJ2-7
TGTGCCATCAGGGAGAAGGGGGAAACATACGAGCAGTACTTC
CAIREKGETYEQYF
>TRBV6-5|TRBD2|TRBJ2-1
TGTGCCAGCAGTCGCAGCGGGAGTCGCTGGGATGAGCAGTTCTTC
CASSRSGSRWDEQFF
>TRBV29-1|-|TRBJ1-2
TGCAGCGTCAGGGACGAGGAAAACTATGGCTACACCTTC
CSVRDEENYGYTF
>TRBV6-5|TRBD1|TRBJ1-5
TGTGCCAGCAGTTACAGTGGACAGGGCAATCAGCCCCAGCATTTT
CASSYSGQGNQPQHF
>TRBV11-3|TRBD1|TRBJ1-1
TGTGCCAGCGTCCGGGGGACAGCGAACACTGAAGCTTTCTTT
CASVRGTANTEAFF
>TRBV19|-|TRBJ1-2
TGTACCAGTAGTATCCAAGCTAACTATGGCTACACCTTC
CTSSIQANYGYTF